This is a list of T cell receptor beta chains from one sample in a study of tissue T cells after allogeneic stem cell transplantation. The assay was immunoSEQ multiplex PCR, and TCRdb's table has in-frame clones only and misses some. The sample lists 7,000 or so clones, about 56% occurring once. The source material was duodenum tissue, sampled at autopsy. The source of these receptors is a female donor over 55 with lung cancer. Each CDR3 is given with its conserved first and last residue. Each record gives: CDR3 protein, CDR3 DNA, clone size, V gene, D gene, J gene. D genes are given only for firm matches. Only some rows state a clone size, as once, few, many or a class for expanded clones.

CASSLVDRGGNEQFF TGCGCCAGCAGCTTGGTTGACAGGGGCGGCAATGAGCAGTTCTTC few TRBV5-1 TRBD1 TRBJ2-1
CASSFRVTGELFF TGTGCCAGCAGTTTTAGGGTGACCGGGGAGCTGTTTTTT . TRBV27 . TRBJ2-2
CASSPSQGMAGYGYTF TGTGCCAGCAGCCCCTCACAGGGGATGGCTGGCTATGGCTACACCTTC . TRBV2 TRBD1 TRBJ1-2
CASSYLGPADTQYF TGTGCCAGCAGCTACTTGGGACCAGCAGATACGCAGTATTTT . TRBV7-3 . TRBJ2-3
CASTWTSGSPSGNEQFF TGCGCCAGCACGTGGACTAGCGGGAGTCCTTCCGGCAATGAGCAGTTCTTC . TRBV5-1 TRBD2 TRBJ2-1
CASTLTSPGGRYEQYF TGTGCCAGCACCCTGACTTCCCCGGGGGGGCGCTACGAGCAGTACTTC few TRBV9 TRBD2 TRBJ2-7
CASSLGDRVINYGYTF TGCGCCAGCAGCTTGGGCGACAGGGTGATTAACTATGGCTACACCTTC medium-sized TRBV5-1 TRBD1 TRBJ1-2
CASSPVGYQETQYF TGTGCCAGCTCACCAGTCGGGTACCAAGAGACCCAGTACTTC . TRBV18 . TRBJ2-5
CSVRSRASGPTDTQYF TGCAGCGTTAGAAGCCGGGCTAGCGGACCCACAGATACGCAGTATTTT . TRBV29-1 TRBD2 TRBJ2-3
CAWSGGRGYSYEQYF TGTGCCTGGAGTGGGGGGCGGGGGTACTCCTACGAGCAGTACTTC few TRBV30 . TRBJ2-7
CASSLQGEETQYF TGTGCCAGCAGTCTACAGGGGGAAGAGACCCAGTACTTC . TRBV6-5 TRBD1 TRBJ2-5
CASSPGYGDRGEQFF TGTGCCAGCAGCCCCGGTTATGGAGATAGGGGTGAGCAGTTCTTC . TRBV11-2 . TRBJ2-1
CASSFDWGGTQYF TGTGCCAGCAGCTTTGACTGGGGTGGGACCCAGTACTTC . TRBV7-2 . TRBJ2-5
CASSTPGLAEGEFF TGTGCCAGCAGTACGCCGGGACTAGCGGAGGGGGAGTTCTTC few TRBV6-6 TRBD2 TRBJ2-1
CASSRQGGGGELFF TGTGCCAGCAGCCGGCAGGGGGGAGGCGGGGAGCTGTTTTTT . TRBV11-3 . TRBJ2-2